Each of the 22 T cell receptor beta chains below was sequenced from the same sample in a study of T cells in Graves' hyperthyroidism and ophthalmopathy. The investigators amplified TCR beta CDR3 regions from RNA transcripts. The HTBI primer set served for first-round RT-PCR of the TCR CDR3. TCRdb recomputed calls from the multiplex PCR reads with MiXCR, one row per CDR3 protein. This table has approximately 720,000 distinct CDR3 sequences, roughly a sixth appearing once. The sequenced material came from blood. Receptors originate from a woman aged 50 to 60 with Graves' hyperthyroidism that later progressed to Graves' ophthalmopathy.

The chain is built from TRBV4-2 and TRBJ2-1; D is possibly TRBD2 (6 bases). V lost 0 bases and J lost 0, with 9 bases in between. CDR1 LGHNA and CDR2 YNFKEQ come from the germline V gene. The CDR3 is 16 residues long. In DNA form, the CDR3 reads TGTGCCAGCAGCCAAGAGGACGGGAGCTCCTACAATGAGCAGTTCTTC. Amino acids: CASSQEDGSSYNEQFF.

V gene TRBV20-1 combines with J gene TRBJ2-7, with D perhaps matching TRBD1 or TRBD2 (5 bases each). Between the trimmed V and J ends, which lost 0 bases and 2 bases, there was a span of 14 bases. CDR3 length: 15 residues. Germline lookup yields CDR1 DFQATT and CDR2 SNEGSKA (reference sequence). The DNA for the CDR3 is TGCAGTGCTAGAGAGAGGGGCAGGAATACCTACGAGCAGTACTTC. Its translation is CSARERGRNTYEQYF.

To note about this clonotype: This may be a read error, as it is one base from a much larger clone. The chain joins TRBV10-3 to TRBJ1-3; no reliable D call. The CDR3 sequence is 16 residues long. The germline V gene has CDR1 ENHRY and CDR2 SYGVKD. V shed 2 bases and J shed 0 bases, with 11 bases lying between them. Here the CDR3 reads CAISEPVGGSGNTIYF. The CDR3 DNA reads TGTGCCATCAGTGAGCCAGTGGGCGGCTCTGGAAACACCATATATTTT.

The V call is TRBV7-3, the J call TRBJ1-1; 11 positions match TRBD1. The CDR3 sequence is 20 residues long. Germline V gives CDR1 SGHTA, CDR2 FQGTGA. J lost 0 bases, V lost 1 base, and 13 bases had no gene match. The CDR3 region is CASSLMRRRGQGAMNTEAFF. The DNA for the CDR3 is TGTGCCAGCAGCTTAATGAGGCGACGAGGACAGGGGGCAATGAACACTGAAGCTTTCTTT.

This clonotype was seen ten or more times. The CDR3 coding sequence is TGTGCCAGCAGCTCCGGACAGGGTAGAGCCCAAGAGACCCAGTACTTC. Its translation: CASSSGQGRAQETQYF. This chain uses TRBV7-9 with TRBJ2-5; TRBD1 matches at 8 bases. The trim removed 4 bases at V and 1 base at J, leaving 8 bases unmatched. The germline V gene has CDR1 SEHNR and CDR2 FQNEAQ (reference sequence). This CDR3 contains 16 residues. Full variable domain (missing parts from reference TRBV7-9 and TRBJ2-5): DTGVSQNPRHKITKRGQNVTFRCDPISEHNRLYWYRQTLGQGPEFLTYFQNEAQLEKSRLLSDRFSAERPKGSFSTLEIQRTEQGDSAMYLCASSSGQGRAQETQYFGPGTRLLVL.

This clonotype came up a few times. The chain carries TRBV29-1 and TRBJ2-3, with 10 positions matching TRBD1. Per the germline V gene, CDR1 is SQVTM and CDR2 is ANQGSEA. V lost 5 bases and J lost 3; bases outside the gene matches: 5. The CDR3 contains 14 residues. The CDR3 loop is CSVSGTGATDTQYF. CDR3 sequence (DNA): TGCAGCGTTTCCGGGACAGGGGCTACAGATACGCAGTATTTT.

This clonotype was picked up many times. The rearrangement links TRBV7-8 to TRBJ1-5; D ambiguous. The germline V gene has CDR1 SGHVS and CDR2 FQNEAQ. CDR3 size: 14 residues. Trimming took off 2 bases at V and 4 bases at J, with 9 bases between the two ends. CDR3 coding DNA: TGTGCCAGCAGCTTACAGTTAGGGAATCAGCCCCAGCATTTT. It translates to CASSLQLGNQPQHF.

The V and J genes are TRBV20-1 and TRBJ2-7, with TRBD1 matching over 11 bases. Germline trimming cut 0 bases from V and 5 bases from J; bases unmatched to any gene: 3. This CDR3 spans 14 amino acids. CDR1 is DFQATT and CDR2 is SNEGSKA in the germline V gene (reference sequence). The DNA for the CDR3 is TGCAGTGCTAGAGATGGACAGGGGGCGAACGAGCAGTACTTC. It specifies CSARDGQGANEQYF.

The V and J genes are TRBV18 and TRBJ1-6; TRBD1 might be the D (5 bases). Germline lookup yields CDR1 KGHSH and CDR2 LQKENI. The germline V and J ends were trimmed by 6 bases and 13 bases, with 16 bases remaining between them. The CDR3 is 13 residues long. CDR3: CASSPGRLSPLHF. The CDR3 region has the DNA TGTGCCAGCTCGCCGGGACGGCTATCGCCCCTCCACTTT.

This clonotype has at least ten counts. The rearrangement joins TRBV5-1 to TRBJ1-2; 8 bases fit TRBD1. With 0 bases clipped from V and 7 bases from J, the junction kept 8 bases outside the gene matches. This CDR3 is built from 15 residues. CDR1 and CDR2 from the germline V gene are SGHRS and YFSETQ. CDR3 in DNA: TGCGCCAGCAGCTTGGAGAGCGGACAGGGCTCTGGCTACACCTTC. Its translation: CASSLESGQGSGYTF.

In its sample, this clonotype was seen many times. V gene TRBV6-1 combines with J gene TRBJ1-1, with 9 bases matching TRBD1. This CDR3 comprises 19 residues. With V trimmed by 3 bases and J by 0 bases, 14 bases remained unmatched. Germline-derived CDR1 and CDR2 are MNHNS and SASEGT. The CDR3 nucleotides read TGTGCCAGCAGTGAGACAGATAACAGGGGGCTGAGAGTGAACACTGAAGCTTTCTTT. This translates into CASSETDNRGLRVNTEAFF.

This chain joins TRBV6-1 and TRBJ1-4; 8 bases map to TRBD1. This CDR3 is built from 16 residues. The junction had 15 bases not matched to a gene; V was cut back by 11 bases and J by 4 bases. Per the germline V gene, CDR1 is MNHNS and CDR2 is SASEGT. The DNA of the CDR3 is TGTGCCCCCCACTCCCCGGACAGGGACCTTAATGAAAAACTGTTTTTT. It yields the protein CAPHSPDRDLNEKLFF.

This clonotype was counted many times. The rearrangement joins TRBV24-1 to TRBJ1-5; a weak D match, TRBD1 (6 bases). V dropped 10 bases and J dropped 6 bases, with 12 bases sitting between them. From germline, CDR1 is KGHDR and CDR2 SFDVKD. The CDR3 is 12 residues long. CDR3 nucleotides: TGTGCCACTAGTTTGGGGGCTCAGCCCCAGCATTTT. Amino acid sequence: CATSLGAQPQHF.

This clonotype was recorded at least ten times. The chain carries TRBV7-9 and TRBJ1-1, with D possibly being TRBD1 (5 bases). There are 17 residues in the CDR3. Germline V gene lookup returns CDR1 SEHNR and CDR2 FQNEAQ (reference sequence). Between the trimmed V and J ends, which lost 0 bases and 5 bases, there was a span of 19 bases. CDR3 in amino acids: CASSLAGAAGVETEAFF. DNA of the CDR3: TGTGCCAGCAGCTTAGCCGGGGCCGCAGGTGTGGAAACTGAAGCTTTCTTT.

CDR3 region: CASSIRGGGYGYTF. The CDR3, as DNA: TGTGCCAGCAGCATCCGTGGGGGCGGCTATGGCTACACCTTC. The rearrangement joins TRBV7-8 to TRBJ1-2; the D gene is possibly TRBD1 (6 bases). Trimming pared 5 bases from V and 4 bases from J, leaving 14 bases between. The CDR3 loop spans 14 amino acids. Looked up from germline, CDR1 is SGHVS and CDR2 is FQNEAQ. Drawing the rest from reference TRBV7-8 and TRBJ1-2, the complete variable domain is GAGVSQSPRYKVAKRGQDVALRCDPISGHVSLFWYQQALGQGPEFLTYFQNEAQLDKSGLPSDRFFAERPEGSVSTLKIQRTQQEDSAVYLCASSIRGGGYGYTFGSGTRLTVV.

A few counts support this clonotype. The V gene is TRBV29-1, the J gene TRBJ2-2; 8 nucleotides agree with TRBD2. CDR1 and CDR2 (germline): SQVTM, ANQGSEA. J lost 1 base, V lost 4 bases, and 2 bases had no gene match. The CDR3 runs to 14 residues. The CDR3 sequence: CSVGSGGNTGELFF. CDR3 nucleotide sequence: TGCAGCGTTGGGAGCGGGGGGAACACCGGGGAGCTGTTTTTT.

This clonotype was seen a few times. The V gene is TRBV3-1, the J gene TRBJ2-6; D gene ambiguous. The CDR3 has 16 amino acids. Looked up from germline, CDR1 is LGHDT and CDR2 is YNNKEL (reference sequence). V shed 3 bases and J shed 1 base, with 10 bases lying between them. The CDR3 loop is CASSQRIGSGANVLTF. CDR3 in DNA: TGTGCCAGCAGCCAGCGTATCGGATCTGGGGCCAACGTCCTGACTTTC.

A few counts support this clonotype. V and J are TRBV7-6 and TRBJ1-3; 11 positions agree with TRBD1. This CDR3 region has 16 residues. Germline-derived CDR1 and CDR2 are SGHVS and FNYEAQ. With 4 bases clipped from V and 3 bases from J, the junction kept 5 bases outside the gene matches. CDR3 residues: CASSSDRGLIGNTIYF. DNA of the CDR3: TGTGCCAGCAGCTCGGACAGGGGGCTAATTGGAAACACCATATATTTT.

For this clonotype: A junction end diverges from the germline sequence, so it may reflect a read error. CDR3 coding DNA: TGTGCCATCAGTGAGTCCGGTCGACAGGAAAACATTCAGTACTTC. It yields the protein CAISESGRQENIQYF. V gene TRBV2 combines with J gene TRBJ2-4; perhaps TRBD1 as D (6 bases). Germline loops: CDR1 SNHLY, CDR2 FYNNEI. This CDR3 is built from 15 residues.

This clonotype showed up many times. The chain carries TRBV12-3 or TRBV12-4 and TRBJ2-1; 10 bases are shared with TRBD2. Trimming cost V 5 bases and J 13 bases; bases outside gene matches: 2. The CDR3 extends over 11 amino acids. CDR3 protein: CASSSGGAQFF. CDR3 coding DNA: TGTGCCAGCAGTAGCGGGGGGGCCCAGTTCTTC.

This clonotype has only a few counts. The V gene is TRBV20-1, the J gene TRBJ1-4; D may be TRBD1 (5 bases). The CDR3 has 14 residues. The V gene's germline CDR1 is DFQATT and CDR2 SNEGSKA (reference sequence). V lost 3 bases to trimming and J lost 2 bases, with 10 bases between them. The CDR3 protein is CSARGPVTNEKLFF. The DNA of the CDR3 is TGCAGTGCTAGGGGGCCGGTGACTAATGAAAAACTGTTTTTT.

The chain joins TRBV30 to TRBJ1-5; no clear D gene. Trimming shortened V by 0 bases and J by 7 bases, and 16 bases separated the two germline ends. The CDR3 totals 15 residues. CDR1 and CDR2 from the germline V gene are GTSNPN and SVGIG (reference sequence). This CDR3 reads CAWSVRLLGRQPQHF. Written as DNA, the CDR3 is TGTGCCTGGAGTGTACGACTTCTTGGCAGGCAGCCCCAGCATTTT. The full variable domain, with the rest looked up from reference TRBV30 and TRBJ1-5, is SQTIHQWPATLVQPVGSPLSLECTVEGTSNPNLYWYRQAAGRGLQLLFYSVGIGQISSEVPQNLSASRPQDRQFILSSKKLLLSDSGFYLCAWSVRLLGRQPQHFGDGTRLSIL.